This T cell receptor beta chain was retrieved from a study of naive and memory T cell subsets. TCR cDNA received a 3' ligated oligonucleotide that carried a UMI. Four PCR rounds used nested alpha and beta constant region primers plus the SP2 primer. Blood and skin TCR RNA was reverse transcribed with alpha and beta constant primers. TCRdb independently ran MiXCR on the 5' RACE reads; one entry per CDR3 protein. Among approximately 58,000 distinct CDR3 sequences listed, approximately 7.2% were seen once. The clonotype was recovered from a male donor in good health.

Written as DNA, the CDR3 is TGTGCCAGCAGCCTTCTTGGCCCCACAGATACGCAGTATTTT. Protein: CASSLLGPTDTQYF. This chain joins TRBV5-6 and TRBJ2-3; D not certain. The CDR3 contains 14 residues. Trimming removed 4 bases from V and 2 bases from J, with 11 bases in between. The germline V gene encodes CDR1 SGHDT and CDR2 YYEEEE.